This entry is about one T cell receptor (beta chain). The data stem from a study of T cell responses to AZD1222 COVID-19 vaccine. Produced via immunoSEQ multiplex PCR; TCRdb's table is partial and in-frame only. The repertoire holds about 42,000 clones, roughly 88% seen once, with just under 25% in the top ten. Germline V gives CDR1 SGHRS, CDR2 YFSETQ. The CDR3 has 15 residues. The ends were cut back, 2 bases at V and 3 bases at J, with 11 bases in the middle. This chain links TRBV5-1 with TRBJ2-2; D is unclear. The source was peripheral blood, collected 28 days after the second AZD1222 dose. The sequence came from an adult who received the AZD1222 COVID-19 vaccine. DNA for the CDR3: TGCGCCAGCAGCTTTAGCAGCTTCTACACCGGGGAGCTGTTTTTT. This codes for CASSFSSFYTGELFF. Full variable domain (outside the CDR3, taken from reference TRBV5-1 and TRBJ2-2): KAGVTQTPRYLIKTRGQQVTLSCSPISGHRSVSWYQQTPGQGLQFLFEYFSETQRNKGNFPGRFSGRQFSNSRSEMNVSTLELGDSALYLCASSFSSFYTGELFFGEGSRLTVL.